This entry features one T cell receptor (beta chain) sequence. The PCR employed 60 Vbeta primers together with 13 Jbeta primers. Study processing details: Approximately 10 million shared chains were among some 75 million unique TCR beta chains counted in a later analysis. Sequencing was performed with immunoSEQ multiplex PCR; in TCRdb, only in-frame clones are kept and a portion is missing. The V and J calls and clone size come from that table; D and trimming were worked out from the DNA. In total, the table holds approximately 92,000 clones. This record comes from a study of cytomegalovirus exposure and HLA in healthy donors. This CDR3 spans 13 amino acids. CDR1 MDHEN and CDR2 SYDVKM come from the germline V gene. V dropped 6 bases and J dropped 8 bases, with 16 bases sitting between them.

This clonotype originated in a woman under 40 in good health and CMV-seronegative. The gene calls are TRBV28 and TRBJ1-2; unclear D gene. The material sequenced was PBMCs. The CDR3 DNA is TGTGCCAGCAGACCGCGGACTTCCCGGGGCTACACCTTC. It encodes CASRPRTSRGYTF.